This entry lists 31 T cell receptor beta chains sequenced from one sample in a study of human T cells and chemical hapten exposure. The time point here: pre-sensitization, week 0. This sample's treatment: therapeutic diphenylcyclopropenone sensitization with weekly scalp DPC. TCRdb reprocessed the RACE reads via MiXCR and lists one record per CDR3 protein. Seen here are 350,000 to 450,000 distinct CDR3 sequences, roughly 5% observed once, and the top ten hold just over 2.5%. The material sequenced was whole blood, taken in connection with sensitization to the hapten diphenylcyclopropenone (DPC). Receptor source: a woman aged 45-65 years with alopecia areata. Some clones in this sample may be carry-over from other donors' samples.

This clonotype has more than one count but fewer than ten. The chain employs TRBV10-2 and TRBJ1-5; 8 bases are shared with TRBD1. V was clipped by 6 bases and J by 6 bases; unmatched bases: 10. The CDR3 consists of 15 residues. The germline CDR1 and CDR2 sequences are WSHSY and SAAADI. CDR3 sequence reads: CASSHDRGRGQPQHF. The CDR3 DNA reads as TGCGCCAGCAGCCACGACAGGGGCCGCGGTCAGCCCCAGCATTTT.

The V gene is TRBV6-2 or TRBV6-3, the J gene TRBJ1-2; 8 bases are a match to TRBD1. Germline lookup yields CDR1 MNHEY and CDR2 SVGEGT. The CDR3 length is 12 residues. V dropped 8 bases and J dropped 4; count of bases not matched to a gene: 3. CDR3 nucleotide sequence: TGTGCCAGCTGGGACAGGACCTATGGCTACACCTTC. Amino acids: CASWDRTYGYTF.

The chain recombines TRBV9 with TRBJ1-1; D unclear. Trimming removed 3 bases from V and 1 base from J, with 7 bases in between. The CDR3 is 13 residues long. Germline V lookup: CDR1 SGDLS, CDR2 YYNGEE. CDR3 in DNA: TGTGCCAGCAGCGGGGTTGAGAACACTGAAGCTTTCTTT. It specifies CASSGVENTEAFF.

Ten or more counts support this clonotype. This chain connects TRBV6-2 or TRBV6-3 to TRBJ2-3, with 11 bases matching TRBD2. Germline CDR1 is MNHEY and CDR2 is SVGEGT. The V gene end was trimmed by 7 bases and the J gene end by 1 base; junction bases not matched to a gene: 1. The CDR3 is 14 amino acids. The CDR3 sequence is CASTGLAGTDTQYF. Here the CDR3 DNA reads TGTGCCAGCACGGGACTAGCGGGCACAGATACGCAGTATTTT.

In its sample, this clonotype was seen a few times. The chain is built from TRBV2 and TRBJ2-1, with TRBD2 matching over 10 bases. The CDR3 totals 15 residues. CDR1 and CDR2 from the germline V gene are SNHLY and FYNNEI. V dropped 2 bases and J dropped 6; count of bases not matched to a gene: 4. CDR3 residues: CASSEQLAGFNEQFF. For the CDR3, the DNA is TGTGCCAGCAGTGAACAACTAGCGGGGTTCAATGAGCAGTTCTTC.

This clonotype occurred many times. The chain carries TRBV6-6 and TRBJ2-6; perhaps TRBD2 as D (5 bases). The germline V gene encodes CDR1 MNHNY and CDR2 SVGAGI (reference sequence). The CDR3 totals 16 residues. V lost 7 bases, J lost 1 base, and 14 bases lay in between. CDR3 coding DNA: TGTGCCAGCAACGGGGATGGAGTATCTGGGGCCAACGTCCTGACTTTC. This sequence encodes CASNGDGVSGANVLTF.

This clonotype was seen a few times. The chain combines TRBV5-5 with TRBJ1-3; D is unresolved. Trimming stripped 2 bases from V and 4 bases from J, with 10 bases between. The CDR3 covers 14 residues. Germline CDR1 is SGHKS and CDR2 is YYEKEE (reference sequence). The CDR3 reads CASSLDTRGNTIYF. CDR3 nucleotide sequence: TGTGCCAGCAGCTTAGACACAAGGGGAAACACCATATATTTT.

The chain uses TRBV24-1 and TRBJ1-2; unclear D gene. Germline CDR1 reads KGHDR; CDR2 reads SFDVKD. There are 16 residues in the CDR3. V lost 7 bases, J lost 8 bases, and 25 bases lay in between. For the CDR3, the DNA is TGTGCCACCAGCCCCCCCTTTGGAACGGAGGGAAAAGGCTACACCTTC. Translated: CATSPPFGTEGKGYTF.

The rearrangement links TRBV12-3 or TRBV12-4 to TRBJ1-1; 11 positions agree with TRBD1. The CDR3 spans 15 residues. Trimming at V came to 5 bases and at J to 3 bases, leaving 5 bases not matched to a gene. CDR3 in amino acids: CASSPRTGGHTEAFF. The CDR3 bases are TGTGCCAGCAGTCCGAGGACAGGGGGCCACACTGAAGCTTTCTTT.

This clonotype was counted many times. The rearrangement joins TRBV29-1 to TRBJ2-7; 7 bases fit TRBD1. V lost 4 bases and J lost 4; bases outside the gene matches: 7. The V gene's germline CDR1 is SQVTM and CDR2 ANQGSEA. The CDR3 runs 13 residues. This chain's CDR3 is CSVGVNRGYEQYF. The CDR3 DNA reads TGCAGCGTTGGTGTCAACAGGGGATACGAGCAGTACTTC.

This clonotype was observed at least ten times. This chain joins TRBV6-5 and TRBJ2-1; D perhaps matches TRBD2 (5 bases). This CDR3 region has 15 residues. The germline V gene has CDR1 MNHEY and CDR2 SVGAGI. V lost 5 bases to trimming and J lost 8 bases, with 19 bases between them. The CDR3 loop reads CASSGRRGGWDEQFF. Here the CDR3 DNA reads TGTGCCAGCAGTGGACGACGAGGAGGATGGGATGAGCAGTTCTTC.

This clonotype was seen repeatedly, ten times or more. The chain couples TRBV5-6 to TRBJ1-6; 7 nucleotides match TRBD1. The V and J ends lost 2 bases and 0 bases, in that order; junction bases with no gene match: 2. The CDR3 is made up of 16 amino acids. CDR1 and CDR2 (germline): SGHDT, YYEEEE. CDR3 nucleotides: TGTGCCAGCAGCTTACAGGGGAGCTCCTATAATTCACCCCTCCACTTT. Amino acid sequence: CASSLQGSSYNSPLHF.

This clonotype was recorded many times. The chain recombines TRBV6-1 with TRBJ2-6; D call uncertain. Trimming removed 8 bases from V and 0 bases from J, with 20 bases in between. CDR1 and CDR2 (germline): MNHNS, SASEGT. This CDR3 has 18 residues. The CDR3 coding sequence is TGTGCCAGCGGACGTGGGTTAAAGGCTGCCTCTGGGGCCAACGTCCTGACTTTC. This gives the protein CASGRGLKAASGANVLTF.

This clonotype has ten or more counts. The V and J genes are TRBV27 and TRBJ2-3; D not resolved. Germline-derived CDR1 and CDR2 are MNHEY and SMNVEV (reference sequence). This CDR3 is built from 13 residues. V lost 2 bases, J lost 2 bases, and 5 bases lay in between. CDR3: CASSLAVTDTQYF. The DNA of the CDR3 is TGTGCCAGCAGTTTAGCAGTCACAGATACGCAGTATTTT.

The V gene is TRBV5-1, the J gene TRBJ2-5; D perhaps matches TRBD2 (6 bases). Germline V gene lookup returns CDR1 SGHRS and CDR2 YFSETQ. The CDR3 sequence is 15 residues long. Trimming removed 2 bases at V and 1 base at J, with 12 bases between. The CDR3 here is CASSLRDWLQETQYF. The CDR3 nucleotides are TGCGCCAGCAGCTTAAGGGACTGGCTCCAAGAGACCCAGTACTTC.

This clonotype showed up many times. The V gene is TRBV28, the J gene TRBJ1-2; TRBD1 matches at 9 bases. Trimming at V came to 4 bases and at J to 4 bases, leaving 10 bases not matched to a gene. This CDR3 is 16 amino acids long. Germline V CDR1 and CDR2: MDHEN, SYDVKM. Written as DNA, the CDR3 is TGTGCCAGCAGTTCCGGGACAGGGCACTTCACCTATGGCTACACCTTC. Protein sequence: CASSSGTGHFTYGYTF.

This sequence joins TRBV29-1 and TRBJ2-7; 9 bases map to TRBD1. Germline assignment: CDR1 SQVTM and CDR2 ANQGSEA. V was clipped by 5 bases and J by 5 bases; unmatched bases: 7. The CDR3 runs 13 residues. In DNA, the CDR3 is TGCAGCGTTACGGGACAGGGTCAGGACGAGCAGTACTTC. Its protein is CSVTGQGQDEQYF.

This clonotype was observed many times. V gene TRBV7-2 combines with J gene TRBJ2-1; 8 nucleotides agree with TRBD2. The CDR3 is 13 residues long. CDR1 and CDR2 from the germline V gene are SGHTA and FQGNSA. V shed 3 bases and J 9 bases; nucleotides not matched to a gene: 4. In DNA, the CDR3 is TGTGCCAGCAGCTTTACTAGCGGTCGTGAGCAGTTCTTC. This encodes CASSFTSGREQFF.

The V and J genes are TRBV2 and TRBJ2-7; 9 bases line up with TRBD1. Trimming cost V 6 bases and J 9 bases; bases outside gene matches: 9. Germline V gene lookup returns CDR1 SNHLY and CDR2 FYNNEI. The CDR3 is 13 amino acids. Written as DNA, the CDR3 is TGTGCCAGCAGGGGGACAGGGACCTTGGGGCAGTACTTC. It specifies CASRGTGTLGQYF.

This clonotype appeared many times. V usage is TRBV7-9 and J usage is TRBJ2-7, with unresolved D. Germline CDR1 and CDR2: SEHNR and FQNEAQ (reference sequence). The CDR3 sequence is 13 residues long. V was pared by 6 bases and J by 0 bases, with 9 bases between. CDR3 protein: CASRNQSSYEQYF. CDR3 DNA sequence: TGTGCCAGCAGAAACCAGAGCTCCTACGAGCAGTACTTC.

This clonotype was observed a handful of times. This chain joins TRBV2 and TRBJ1-4, with unresolved D. V lost 11 bases and J lost 6, with 16 bases in between. In germline, CDR1 is SNHLY, CDR2 FYNNEI. CDR3 length equals 13 residues. As DNA, the CDR3 is TGTGCCGGTAGGCGGGCGAAGGATGAAAAACTGTTTTTT. Translated, it gives CAGRRAKDEKLFF.

The chain has TRBV5-8 and TRBJ1-1; a possible D gene is TRBD1 (6 bases). The CDR3 extends over 14 amino acids. CDR1 and CDR2 from the germline V gene are SGHTS and YDEGEE. The V end was cut by 4 bases, the J end by 0 bases, with 10 bases between. CDR3 coding DNA: TGTGCCAGCAGCAGGGGACACCTGAACACTGAAGCTTTCTTT. Its protein is CASSRGHLNTEAFF.

The table lists this clonotype with a few counts. The chain uses TRBV12-3 or TRBV12-4 and TRBJ1-3, with unresolved D. V lost 3 bases and J lost 0, with 9 bases in between. The CDR3 covers 15 residues. The CDR3 bases are TGTGCCAGCAGTTTGGGCGTATTCTCTGGAAACACCATATATTTT. Translating gives CASSLGVFSGNTIYF.

This clonotype was found many times. The V call is TRBV9, the J call TRBJ2-3; 7 positions match TRBD1. The CDR3 is 14 amino acids. The germline CDR1 and CDR2 sequences are SGDLS and YYNGEE. Trimming removed 0 bases from V and 14 bases from J; junction bases left unmatched: 12. The DNA for the CDR3 is TGTGCCAGCAGCGTAGGGGACAGCCCTAGGTTCTTGTATTTT. This translates into CASSVGDSPRFLYF.

This clonotype showed up just a few times. The chain couples TRBV25-1 to TRBJ1-1; no definite D call. CDR1 and CDR2 (germline): MGHDK, SYGVNS. Trimming took off 3 bases at V and 2 bases at J, with 4 bases between the two ends. The CDR3 totals 12 residues. The CDR3: CASSDINTEAFF. CDR3 coding DNA: TGTGCCAGCAGTGACATAAACACTGAAGCTTTCTTT.

The chain links TRBV21-1 to TRBJ1-1; no DNA check was done on the table's D call, TRBD1. TRBV21-1 is given as a pseudogene. This CDR3 comprises 13 residues. The CDR3 nucleotides are TGTGCCAGCAGACAGGGGAAGAACACTGAAGCTTTCTTT. Translated, it gives CASRQGKNTEAFF.

This clonotype was detected a few times. CDR3 sequence (DNA): TGCAGTGCAGGGGAGGGTGAAAAACTGTTTTTT. It encodes CSAGEGEKLFF. J is TRBJ1-4 and V is TRBV20-1, with D perhaps matching TRBD1 (5 bases). V was pared by 6 bases and J by 7 bases, with 9 bases between. The germline V gene has CDR1 DFQATT and CDR2 SNEGSKA (reference sequence). CDR3 length: 11 residues.

This clonotype was picked up many times. The gene calls are TRBV14 and TRBJ2-3; the match to TRBD1 covers 9 bases. V was clipped by 1 base and J by 6 bases; unmatched bases: 14. The germline V gene has CDR1 SGHDN and CDR2 FVKESK. The CDR3 sequence is 18 residues long. Written as DNA, the CDR3 is TGTGCCAGCAGCCAAGGACGTCGCGGGACAGGGAATTCGGATACGCAGTATTTT. Translated: CASSQGRRGTGNSDTQYF.

This chain links TRBV9 with TRBJ2-2; TRBD1 aligns across 7 bases. The CDR3 has 15 residues. V lost 5 bases, J lost 6 bases, and 10 bases stayed unmatched. Per germline, CDR1 SGDLS and CDR2 YYNGEE. The CDR3 sequence is CASSRDSNNPGELFF. As DNA, the CDR3 is TGTGCCAGCAGTCGGGACAGTAATAACCCCGGGGAGCTGTTTTTT.

This clonotype appeared many times. V gene TRBV9 combines with J gene TRBJ1-2; D call uncertain. V lost 0 bases to trimming and J lost 4 bases, with 16 bases between them. The CDR3 sequence is 16 residues long. The germline V gene encodes CDR1 SGDLS and CDR2 YYNGEE. The CDR3 sequence is CASSVGGSGSFYGYTF. DNA for the CDR3: TGTGCCAGCAGCGTAGGAGGGAGCGGATCCTTCTATGGCTACACCTTC.

CDR3 DNA sequence: TGTGCCAGCAGTACTGGGGATAGGCCCTCTGGAAACACCATATATTTT. Its translation: CASSTGDRPSGNTIYF. The J gene is TRBJ1-3, the V gene TRBV6-5; D is uncertain. Germline V gene sequence: CDR1 MNHEY, CDR2 SVGAGI. The CDR3 loop spans 16 amino acids. The ends were cut back, 5 bases at V and 0 bases at J, with 14 bases in the middle.